Presented here are 20 T cell receptor beta chains from one specimen sequenced in a study of T-cell reconstitution after alpha-beta-depleted transplantation in children. For TCRbeta, the library was prepared with unique molecular identifiers. TCRdb reanalysed the PCR reads using MiXCR and keeps one entry per CDR3 protein. This sample has 400,000 to 500,000 distinct CDR3 sequences, with approximately 10% found just once. This specimen consisted of PBMCs from the stem cell graft donor, obtained from the stem cell graft. These receptors were taken from a human donor who donated a stem cell graft to a child with acute myeloid leukemia.

This clonotype was seen more than once but under ten times. This sequence joins TRBV20-1 and TRBJ2-1; TRBD2 aligns across 9 bases. The junction had 9 bases not matched to a gene; V was cut back by 2 bases and J by 7 bases. The V gene's germline CDR1 is DFQATT and CDR2 SNEGSKA (reference sequence). The CDR3 length is 15 residues. The CDR3 is CSARKIAGVWNEQFF. The CDR3, as DNA: TGCAGTGCTAGAAAAATAGCGGGAGTTTGGAATGAGCAGTTCTTC.

The chain combines TRBV7-9 with TRBJ1-6; 7 bases map to TRBD1. This CDR3 region has 15 residues. The V segment lost 4 bases and the J segment 3 bases; nucleotides outside the gene matches: 3. Germline assignment: CDR1 SEHNR and CDR2 FQNEAQ (reference sequence). The CDR3 DNA reads as TGTGCCAGCAGCTACGACAGGGACTATAATTCACCCCTCCACTTT. It encodes CASSYDRDYNSPLHF.

The J gene is TRBJ2-3, the V gene TRBV9, with 12 nucleotides matching TRBD2. The CDR3 is 16 amino acids. Germline CDR1 reads SGDLS; CDR2 reads YYNGEE. After removal of 3 bases from V and 3 bases from J, the junction contained 5 bases not matched to a gene. CDR3 region: CASSGRTSGNTDTQYF. The CDR3 region has the DNA TGTGCCAGCAGCGGCCGGACTAGCGGGAATACAGATACGCAGTATTTT. Together with reference TRBV9 and TRBJ2-3, the CDR3 gives the full variable domain: DSGVTQTPKHLITATGQRVTLRCSPRSGDLSVYWYQQSLDQGLQFLIQYYNGEERAKGNILERFSAQQFPDLHSELNLSSLELGDSALYFCASSGRTSGNTDTQYFGPGTRLTVL.

The chain uses TRBV3-1 and TRBJ2-5, with D possibly being TRBD1 (5 bases). The CDR3 consists of 13 residues. Per the germline V gene, CDR1 is LGHDT and CDR2 is YNNKEL (reference sequence). V was cut by 4 bases and J by 7 bases, with 13 bases left in between. The DNA for the CDR3 is TGTGCCAGCAGCCTTCAGGGTTCTGGGACCCAGTACTTC. The encoded protein is CASSLQGSGTQYF.

There are a few counts of this clonotype. CDR3 bases: TGCAGCGTTGAAACTAGCGGGAGGGCCTACTACAATGAGCAGTTCTTC. Encoded protein: CSVETSGRAYYNEQFF. The J gene is TRBJ2-1, the V gene TRBV29-1; 13 bases map to TRBD2. Germline-derived CDR1 and CDR2 are SQVTM and ANQGSEA. This CDR3 region has 16 residues. V was clipped by 2 bases and J by 3 bases; unmatched bases: 4.

The chain combines TRBV10-3 with TRBJ2-5; D could derive from TRBD1 or TRBD2 (5 bases each). Germline V lookup: CDR1 ENHRY, CDR2 SYGVKD. The CDR3 runs to 16 residues. V lost 1 base and J 2 bases, leaving 14 bases between the germline ends. CDR3 DNA: TGTGCCATCAGTGAGTACACCGGGACGAATCAAGAGACCCAGTACTTC. Translating gives CAISEYTGTNQETQYF.

V is TRBV15 and J is TRBJ2-1, with D possibly TRBD1 on 5 matching bases. CDR1 is LNHNV, CDR2 YYDKDF, per germline (reference sequence). Deletions cut 2 bases from V and 7 bases from J, with 12 bases between. This CDR3 is 14 amino acids long. The CDR3 coding sequence is TGTGCCACCAGCAGACAACGGGCAGGGAATGAGCAGTTCTTC. Residues: CATSRQRAGNEQFF. Variable domain in full (rest from reference TRBV15 and TRBJ2-1): DAMVIQNPRYQVTQFGKPVTLSCSQTLNHNVMYWYQQKSSQAPKLLFHYYDKDFNNEADTPDNFQSRRPNTSFCFLDIRSPGLGDTAMYLCATSRQRAGNEQFFGPGTRLTVL.

V usage is TRBV12-3 or TRBV12-4 and J usage is TRBJ2-6; the D is unclear. This CDR3 contains 15 residues. The V end lost 6 bases, the J end lost 0 bases, and 9 bases lay between the germline ends. DNA for the CDR3: TGTGCCAGCAGCTCAGGAGCCTCTGGGGCCAACGTCCTGACTTTC. Translating gives CASSSGASGANVLTF.

This clonotype has a count of ten or more. The V and J genes are TRBV7-6 and TRBJ1-4; D is unclear. The V gene lost 4 bases and the J gene lost 7 bases, with 10 bases spanning the gap. CDR3 size: 13 residues. Looked up from germline, CDR1 is SGHVS and CDR2 is FNYEAQ. The CDR3 nucleotides are TGTGCCAGCAGCTCCAACAGTGGTGAAAAACTGTTTTTT. It translates to CASSSNSGEKLFF. Variable domain in full (rest from reference TRBV7-6 and TRBJ1-4): GAGVSQSPRYKVTKRGQDVALRCDPISGHVSLYWYRQALGQGPEFLTYFNYEAQQDKSGLPNDRFSAERPEGSISTLTIQRTEQRDSAMYRCASSSNSGEKLFFGSGTQLSVL.

This clonotype was counted many times. Here the CDR3 DNA reads TGCGCCAGCAGCACAGGGGTCGAAGAGACCCAGTACTTC. Translating it yields CASSTGVEETQYF. The J gene is TRBJ2-5, the V gene TRBV5-1, with 7 bases that match TRBD1. The ends lost 4 bases at V and 3 bases at J; junction bases unmatched: 3. Germline assignment: CDR1 SGHRS and CDR2 YFSETQ. This CDR3 region has 13 residues.

The CDR3 coding sequence is TGTGCCACCAGCAGATCAGGGGCGGGAGAGACCCAGTACTTC. Amino acids: CATSRSGAGETQYF. The V and J genes are TRBV15 and TRBJ2-5, with D possibly matching TRBD1 (6 bases). The CDR3 length is 14 residues. The germline V and J ends were trimmed by 2 bases and 4 bases, with 11 bases remaining between them. Germline V gene lookup returns CDR1 LNHNV and CDR2 YYDKDF (reference sequence).

The sample holds a few counts of this clonotype. V and J are TRBV29-1 and TRBJ2-2; possibly TRBD1 or TRBD2 for D (6 bases each). Germline V gene lookup returns CDR1 SQVTM and CDR2 ANQGSEA. The V gene lost 4 bases and the J gene lost 7 bases, with 13 bases spanning the gap. The length of the CDR3 is 13 residues. The CDR3 loop is CSVASGAVGELFF. The CDR3 DNA reads TGCAGCGTTGCGTCGGGGGCTGTCGGGGAGCTGTTTTTT.

V usage is TRBV7-2 and J usage is TRBJ1-2; D possibly corresponds to TRBD1 (6 bases). V lost 5 bases and J lost 4, with 14 bases in between. There are 14 residues in the CDR3. Germline CDR1 SGHTA, CDR2 FQGNSA. The CDR3 bases are TGTGCCAGCAGCATGTTACAGGGTTTCTATGGCTACACCTTC. This translates into CASSMLQGFYGYTF.

The J gene is TRBJ2-3, the V gene TRBV6-4; possible D gene TRBD1, 6 bases. CDR1 is MRHNA, CDR2 SNTAGT, per germline. V dropped 2 bases and J dropped 4 bases, with 10 bases sitting between them. The CDR3 is 14 amino acids. The CDR3 coding sequence is TGTGCCAGCAGTGACCATAAGGGGGCAGATACGCAGTATTTT. Amino acids: CASSDHKGADTQYF.

The chain has TRBV3-1 and TRBJ1-2, with D possibly TRBD1 on 5 matching bases. With 6 bases removed from V and 0 bases from J, the gap between germline ends came to 11 bases. The CDR3 has 14 residues. The germline gives CDR1 LGHDT, CDR2 YNNKEL (reference sequence). CDR3: CASSFAGANYGYTF. The CDR3 bases are TGTGCCAGCAGTTTCGCGGGGGCTAACTATGGCTACACCTTC.

This clonotype occurred a few times. The genes are TRBV7-9 and TRBJ2-1; possible D gene TRBD2, 5 bases. The CDR3 spans 15 residues. The germline CDR1 and CDR2 sequences are SEHNR and FQNEAQ (reference sequence). The germline V and J ends were trimmed by 5 bases and 6 bases, with 17 bases remaining between them. CDR3: CASSNRGESVNEQFF. CDR3 sequence (DNA): TGTGCCAGCAGCAACCGTGGGGAGTCAGTCAATGAGCAGTTCTTC.

The chain couples TRBV5-1 to TRBJ2-7; D possibly uses TRBD1 or TRBD2 (5 bases each). Per germline, CDR1 SGHRS and CDR2 YFSETQ. The V end lost 0 bases, the J end lost 3 bases, and 13 bases lay between the germline ends. The CDR3 consists of 15 residues. The CDR3: CASSLAWQGDYEQYF. The CDR3 DNA is TGCGCCAGCAGCTTGGCGTGGCAGGGAGACTACGAGCAGTACTTC.

This clonotype was counted only a few times. The rearrangement links TRBV29-1 to TRBJ2-2, with D possibly TRBD2 on 6 matching bases. The length of the CDR3 is 13 residues. CDR1 and CDR2 (germline): SQVTM, ANQGSEA. Trimming took 1 base from V and 15 from J, leaving 18 bases between them. The DNA for the CDR3 is TGCAGCGTTGAAGGGAGGGGCAGCTCTCAGGTGTTTTTT. Protein sequence: CSVEGRGSSQVFF.

This clonotype appeared a few times. V gene TRBV6-1 combines with J gene TRBJ1-2; D unclear. Germline V gives CDR1 MNHNS, CDR2 SASEGT. Trimming removed 2 bases at V and 4 bases at J, with 14 bases between. The CDR3 covers 15 residues. This chain's CDR3 is CASSEIPESAYGYTF. The CDR3 nucleotides are TGTGCCAGCAGTGAAATCCCAGAATCTGCCTATGGCTACACCTTC.

This clonotype was recorded many times. V is TRBV5-1 and J is TRBJ2-3; perhaps TRBD2 as D (6 bases). The CDR3 runs 14 residues. Per the germline V gene, CDR1 is SGHRS and CDR2 is YFSETQ. Trimming took off 4 bases at V and 2 bases at J, with 11 bases between the two ends. The CDR3 nucleotides read TGCGCCAGCAGCACCGGGGACTTCACAGATACGCAGTATTTT. Its protein is CASSTGDFTDTQYF.